This T cell receptor beta chain came from a study of T cell changes during pregnancy in multiple sclerosis. Clones were sequenced by immunoSEQ multiplex PCR, and TCRdb holds only the in-frame ones, with some missing. The data hold roughly 63,000 clones, with 93% observed a single time. CDR1 is MNHEY, CDR2 SMNVEV, per germline (reference sequence). V was clipped by 6 bases and J by 4 bases; unmatched bases: 14. The CDR3 sequence is 18 residues long. This clone was counted a single time. The receptor comes from a female donor with multiple sclerosis, enrolled in a pregnancy study. The genes are TRBV27 and TRBJ2-3; 12 nucleotides agree with TRBD2. The source was CD8+ T cells from peripheral blood mononuclear cells, collected in the second trimester of pregnancy. CDR3 bases: TGTGCCAGCAGATACCGACTAGCGGGGGCGAGAATGGCAGATACGCAGTATTTT. Translation gives CASRYRLAGARMADTQYF.